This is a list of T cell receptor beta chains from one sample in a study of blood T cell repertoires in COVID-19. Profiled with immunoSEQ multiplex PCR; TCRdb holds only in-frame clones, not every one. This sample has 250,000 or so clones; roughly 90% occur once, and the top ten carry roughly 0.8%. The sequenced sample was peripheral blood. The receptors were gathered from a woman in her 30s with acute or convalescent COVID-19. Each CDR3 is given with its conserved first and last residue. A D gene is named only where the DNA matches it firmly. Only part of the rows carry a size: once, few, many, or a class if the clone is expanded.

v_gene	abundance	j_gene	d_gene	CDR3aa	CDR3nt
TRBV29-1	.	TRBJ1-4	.	CSVEQDEKLFF	TGCAGCGTCGAACAGGATGAAAAACTGTTTTTT
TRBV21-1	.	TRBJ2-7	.	CASSKDGDRYEQYF	TGTGCCAGCAGCAAAGACGGGGATCGCTACGAGCAGTACTTC
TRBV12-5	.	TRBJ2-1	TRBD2	CASGSTGGHSYNEQFF	TGTGCTAGTGGTTCGACGGGAGGCCACTCCTACAATGAGCAGTTCTTC
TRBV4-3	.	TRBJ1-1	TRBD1	CASSRLTGENTEAFF	TGCGCCAGCAGCCGATTGACAGGGGAGAACACTGAAGCTTTCTTT
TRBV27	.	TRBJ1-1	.	CASSLLGARVAEAFF	TGTGCCAGCAGTTTATTAGGGGCCCGTGTCGCTGAAGCTTTCTTT
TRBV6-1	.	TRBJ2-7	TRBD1	CASSPGQGAYEQYF	TGTGCCAGCAGTCCTGGACAGGGGGCCTACGAGCAGTACTTC
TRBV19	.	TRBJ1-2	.	CATTLWAGRGYTF	TGTGCCACCACCTTATGGGCAGGGCGAGGCTACACCTTC
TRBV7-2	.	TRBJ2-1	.	CASSPSRGLYNEQFF	TGTGCCAGCAGCCCGAGCCGAGGCCTCTACAATGAGCAGTTCTTC
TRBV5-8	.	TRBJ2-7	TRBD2	CASSDSGRATSYEQYF	TGTGCCAGCAGCGATAGCGGGAGGGCCACTTCCTACGAGCAGTACTTC
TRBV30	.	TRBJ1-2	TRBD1	CAWSLNRGANYGYTF	TGTGCCTGGAGCCTAAACAGGGGAGCTAACTATGGCTACACCTTC
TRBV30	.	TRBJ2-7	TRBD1	CAAGQGDEQYF	TGTGCCGCTGGACAGGGGGACGAGCAGTACTTC
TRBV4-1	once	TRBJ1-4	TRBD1	CATSQGGGSGEKLFF	TGCGCCACCAGCCAGGGGGGGGGAAGCGGTGAAAAACTGTTTTTT
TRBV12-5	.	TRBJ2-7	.	CASGFSRGSYEQYF	TGTGCTAGTGGTTTTTCCAGGGGCTCCTACGAGCAGTACTTC
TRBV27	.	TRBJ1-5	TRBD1	CASSPGQGDQPQHF	TGTGCCAGCAGTCCCGGACAGGGGGATCAGCCCCAGCATTTT
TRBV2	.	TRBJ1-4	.	CASRRGGRATNEKLFF	TGTGCCAGCAGGAGGGGGGGTAGAGCGACTAATGAAAAACTGTTTTTT
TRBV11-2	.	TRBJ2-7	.	CASSWRRGYEQYF	TGTGCCAGCAGCTGGAGGAGAGGCTACGAGCAGTACTTC
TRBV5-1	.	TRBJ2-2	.	CASRPNRAAGELFF	TGCGCCAGCAGGCCCAACAGGGCAGCCGGGGAGCTGTTTTTT
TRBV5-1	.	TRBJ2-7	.	CASSLGRWAVNYEQYF	TGCGCCAGCAGCTTGGGCCGGTGGGCCGTTAATTACGAGCAGTACTTC
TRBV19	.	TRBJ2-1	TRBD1	CASSMATGMTNEQFF	TGTGCCAGTAGTATGGCGACAGGGATGACGAATGAGCAGTTCTTC
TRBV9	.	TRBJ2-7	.	CASSVEAGQGRYEQYF	TGTGCCAGCAGCGTAGAGGCGGGGCAAGGGAGGTACGAGCAGTACTTC
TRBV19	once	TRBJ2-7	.	CASSIDLEVRAYEQYF	TGTGCCAGTAGTATAGATCTAGAGGTGAGGGCCTACGAGCAGTACTTC
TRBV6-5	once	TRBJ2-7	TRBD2	CASSSVAGGNYEQYF	TGTGCCAGCAGTTCCGTAGCGGGAGGGAACTACGAGCAGTACTTC
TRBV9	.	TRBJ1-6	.	CASSVGQNPYNSPLHF	TGTGCCAGCAGCGTAGGACAGAACCCCTATAATTCACCCCTCCACTTT
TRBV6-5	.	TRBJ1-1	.	CASSYRSRRYTEAFF	TGTGCCAGCAGTTACCGTAGCCGACGATATACTGAAGCTTTCTTT
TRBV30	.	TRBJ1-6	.	CAWKAMGRVWSNSPLHF	TGTGCCTGGAAAGCGATGGGCAGGGTATGGAGTAATTCACCCCTCCACTTT
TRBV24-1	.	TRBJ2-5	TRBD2	CATSDARSGTETQYF	TGTGCCACCAGTGATGCTCGCAGCGGGACTGAGACCCAGTACTTC
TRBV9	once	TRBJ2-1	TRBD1	CASSARQGASYNEQFF	TGTGCCAGCAGCGCGCGACAGGGGGCTTCCTACAATGAGCAGTTCTTC
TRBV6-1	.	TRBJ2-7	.	CASSEVLAGYEQYF	TGTGCCAGCAGTGAGGTCCTAGCTGGCTACGAGCAGTACTTC
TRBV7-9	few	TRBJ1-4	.	CASSFENDEKLFF	TGTGCCAGCAGCTTTGAGAATGATGAAAAACTGTTTTTT
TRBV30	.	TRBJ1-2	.	CAWRGQQGDGYTF	TGTGCCTGGAGGGGCCAACAGGGAGACGGCTACACCTTC
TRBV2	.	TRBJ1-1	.	CASCQGNTEAFF	TGTGCCAGTTGCCAGGGGAACACTGAAGCTTTCTTT
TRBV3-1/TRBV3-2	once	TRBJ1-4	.	CASSQDVGQPNEKLFF	TGTGCCAGCAGCCAAGATGTAGGACAGCCTAATGAAAAACTGTTTTTT
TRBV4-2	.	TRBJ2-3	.	CASSQYTDTQYF	TGTGCCAGCAGCCAGTACACAGATACGCAGTATTTT
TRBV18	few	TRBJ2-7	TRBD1	CASSPLHTGTGQDEQYF	TGTGCCAGCTCACCACTTCACACTGGGACAGGGCAGGACGAGCAGTACTTC
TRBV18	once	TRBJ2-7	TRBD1	CASSSSAEQGREQYF	TGTGCCAGCTCCTCCTCTGCAGAACAGGGGCGAGAGCAGTACTTC
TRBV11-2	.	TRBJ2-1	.	CASSRGGARNEQFF	TGTGCCAGCAGCCGAGGGGGGGCCCGGAATGAGCAGTTCTTC
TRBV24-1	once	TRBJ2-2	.	CATSDFYGELFF	TGTGCCACCAGTGATTTTTACGGGGAGCTGTTTTTT
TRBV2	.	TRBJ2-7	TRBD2	CASSAGTSGRYFYYEQYF	TGTGCCAGCAGTGCGGGAACTAGCGGGAGGTACTTTTATTACGAGCAGTACTTC
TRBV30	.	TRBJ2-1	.	CAVERYNEQFF	TGTGCTGTAGAGAGATACAATGAGCAGTTCTTC
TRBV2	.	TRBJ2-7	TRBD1	CASSETRGLGEQYF	TGTGCCAGCAGTGAGACCAGGGGGCTCGGCGAGCAGTACTTC
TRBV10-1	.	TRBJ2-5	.	CASSDPQETQYF	TGCGCCAGCAGTGATCCTCAAGAGACCCAGTACTTC
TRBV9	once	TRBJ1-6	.	CASSVRQENSPLHF	TGTGCCAGCAGCGTACGACAGGAAAATTCACCCCTCCACTTT
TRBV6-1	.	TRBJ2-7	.	CASSERAGSTYEQYF	TGTGCCAGCAGTGAAAGAGCAGGGTCTACCTACGAGCAGTACTTC
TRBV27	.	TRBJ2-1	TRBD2	CASSFLSGSSYEQFF	TGTGCCAGCAGTTTCCTTAGCGGGAGTAGCTATGAGCAGTTCTTC
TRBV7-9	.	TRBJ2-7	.	CASSFPGYEQYF	TGTGCCAGCAGCTTCCCAGGGTACGAGCAGTACTTC
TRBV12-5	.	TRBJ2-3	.	CASGLGGALQYF	TGTGCTAGTGGTTTAGGGGGGGCCCTTCAGTATTTT
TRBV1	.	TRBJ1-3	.	CTSSQGTGPSGNTIYF	TGCACCAGCAGCCAGGGGACAGGGCCCTCTGGAAACACCATATATTTT
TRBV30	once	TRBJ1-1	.	CAWSGGLAEAFF	TGTGCCTGGAGTGGAGGGTTAGCTGAAGCTTTCTTT